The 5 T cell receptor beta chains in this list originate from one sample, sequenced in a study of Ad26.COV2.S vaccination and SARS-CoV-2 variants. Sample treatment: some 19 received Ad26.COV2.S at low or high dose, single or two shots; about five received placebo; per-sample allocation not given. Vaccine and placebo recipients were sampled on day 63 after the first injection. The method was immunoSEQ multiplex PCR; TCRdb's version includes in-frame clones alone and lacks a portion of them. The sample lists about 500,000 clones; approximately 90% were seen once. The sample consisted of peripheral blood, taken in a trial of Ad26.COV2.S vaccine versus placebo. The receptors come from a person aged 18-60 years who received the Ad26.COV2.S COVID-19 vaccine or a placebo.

The CDR3 sequence is CASSDPRGSLLGANVLTF. The DNA of the CDR3 is TGTGCCAGCAGTGATCCCAGGGGATCCCTGCTGGGGGCCAACGTCCTGACTTTC. V gene TRBV2 combines with J gene TRBJ2-6, with D maybe TRBD1 (6 bases). The CDR3 consists of 18 residues. Trimming removed 3 bases at V and 4 bases at J, with 19 bases between. Germline loops: CDR1 SNHLY, CDR2 FYNNEI.

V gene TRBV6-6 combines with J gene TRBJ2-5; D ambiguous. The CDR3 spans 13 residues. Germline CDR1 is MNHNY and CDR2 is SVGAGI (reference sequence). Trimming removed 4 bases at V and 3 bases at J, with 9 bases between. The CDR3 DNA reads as TGTGCCAGCAGTTGGCAAGGTGAAGAGACCCAGTACTTC. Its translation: CASSWQGEETQYF.

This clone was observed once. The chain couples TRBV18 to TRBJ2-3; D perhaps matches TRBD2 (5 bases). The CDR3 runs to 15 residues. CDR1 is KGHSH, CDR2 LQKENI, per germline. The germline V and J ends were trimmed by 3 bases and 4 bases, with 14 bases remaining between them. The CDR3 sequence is CASSPGITAADTQYF. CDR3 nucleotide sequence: TGTGCCAGCTCACCCGGGATTACCGCTGCAGATACGCAGTATTTT.

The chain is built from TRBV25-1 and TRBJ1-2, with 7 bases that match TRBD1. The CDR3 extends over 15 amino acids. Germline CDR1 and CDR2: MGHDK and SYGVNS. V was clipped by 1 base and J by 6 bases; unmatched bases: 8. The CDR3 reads CASSEFGTALDGYTF. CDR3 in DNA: TGTGCCAGCAGTGAATTCGGGACAGCCTTGGATGGCTACACCTTC.

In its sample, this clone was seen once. The CDR3 DNA follows: TGTGCCAGTAGTATACTAGGGGGGGATCAGCCCCAGCATTTT. Amino acids: CASSILGGDQPQHF. V gene TRBV19 combines with J gene TRBJ1-5, with D maybe TRBD1 (6 bases). Germline V gene sequence: CDR1 LNHDA, CDR2 SQIVND (reference sequence). The CDR3 totals 14 residues. V was clipped by 2 bases and J by 5 bases, with 10 bases between them. Full variable domain (rest looked up from reference TRBV19 and TRBJ1-5): DGGITQSPKYLFRKEGQNVTLSCEQNLNHDAMYWYRQDPGQGLRLIYYSQIVNDFQKGDIAEGYSVSREKKESFPLTVTSAQKNPTAFYLCASSILGGDQPQHFGDGTRLSIL.